The 15 T cell receptor beta chains presented below share a single source sample, sequenced in a study of blood T cell repertoires in COVID-19. Sequencing was performed with immunoSEQ multiplex PCR; in TCRdb, only in-frame clones are kept and a portion is missing. In the table there are 200,000 to 250,000 clones, roughly 85% of which are singletons. Input material: PBMCs or T cells enriched from blood (not recorded which). The receptors shown here come from a woman between 45 and 65 years old who had been exposed to COVID-19.

Comment on this clone: Within the sample, other DNA sequences also encode this same CDR3. This chain joins TRBV9 and TRBJ1-2; TRBD1 matches 7 bases. Trimming removed 0 bases from V and 7 bases from J; junction bases left unmatched: 3. From germline, CDR1 is SGDLS and CDR2 YYNGEE. This CDR3 has 13 residues. CDR3 DNA: TGTGCCAGCAGCGTAGGACAGGGCGGTGGCTACACCTTC. This encodes CASSVGQGGGYTF.

This chain joins TRBV19 and TRBJ1-2; 7 bases align to TRBD1. The trim removed 1 base at V and 0 bases at J, leaving 5 bases unmatched. Germline-derived CDR1 and CDR2 are LNHDA and SQIVND (reference sequence). The CDR3 has 16 residues. The CDR3 protein is CASSIVGTATNYGYTF. DNA of the CDR3: TGTGCCAGTAGTATAGTCGGGACAGCTACTAACTATGGCTACACCTTC.

This clone was seen a single time. The chain couples TRBV7-8 to TRBJ1-5; 7 positions agree with TRBD1. Germline CDR1 and CDR2: SGHVS and FQNEAQ. Losses at the gene ends were 5 bases for V and 2 bases for J; bases not matched to a gene: 6. CDR3 size: 15 residues. CDR3: CASSPQGGGNQPQHF. CDR3 nucleotide sequence: TGTGCCAGCAGCCCCCAGGGGGGTGGCAATCAGCCCCAGCATTTT.

The rearrangement uses TRBV15 and TRBJ2-2, with TRBD2 matching 8 bases. Germline trimming cut 0 bases from V and 4 bases from J; bases unmatched to any gene: 1. The germline V gene has CDR1 LNHNV and CDR2 YYDKDF (reference sequence). The CDR3 extends over 15 amino acids. The CDR3 is CATSREAGGTGELFF. The CDR3, as DNA: TGTGCCACCAGCAGAGAGGCGGGGGGCACCGGGGAGCTGTTTTTT.

This clone has at least ten counts. The rearrangement uses TRBV5-4 and TRBJ2-3; the match to TRBD2 covers 9 bases. The CDR3 length is 15 residues. J lost 5 bases, V lost 0 bases, and 4 bases had no gene match. Germline V lookup: CDR1 SGHNT, CDR2 YYREEE (reference sequence). CDR3 sequence (DNA): TGTGCCAGCAGCTTGGGTAGCGGGGGACGAGATACGCAGTATTTT. Amino acid sequence: CASSLGSGGRDTQYF.

The chain combines TRBV2 with TRBJ1-4; 9 nucleotides match TRBD1. Germline lookup yields CDR1 SNHLY and CDR2 FYNNEI. V dropped 7 bases and J dropped 7; count of bases not matched to a gene: 7. The CDR3 is 14 amino acids. The CDR3 sequence: CASTPGTGFEKLFF. The DNA for the CDR3 is TGTGCCAGCACCCCTGGGACAGGGTTTGAAAAACTGTTTTTT.

V gene TRBV2 combines with J gene TRBJ1-1, with D unclear. Germline V CDR1 and CDR2: SNHLY, FYNNEI. CDR3 size: 12 residues. V lost 6 bases to trimming and J lost 5 bases, with 10 bases between them. The DNA for the CDR3 is TGTGCCAGCAGCACCACTCCAACTGAAGCTTTCTTT. Translating it yields CASSTTPTEAFF.

The rearrangement links TRBV6-1 to TRBJ2-1; D unclear. The CDR3 runs to 12 residues. V was clipped by 3 bases and J by 10 bases, with 10 bases between them. Germline V gives CDR1 MNHNS, CDR2 SASEGT. This chain's CDR3 is CASSDPFREQFF. For the CDR3, the DNA is TGTGCCAGCAGTGATCCCTTCCGGGAGCAGTTCTTC.

The chain joins TRBV19 to TRBJ1-5; 7 bases map to TRBD1. The germline V gene encodes CDR1 LNHDA and CDR2 SQIVND (reference sequence). The CDR3 totals 15 residues. J was trimmed by 2 bases and V by 7 bases; bases with no gene match: 8. In DNA, the CDR3 is TGTGCCAGTACCTCGATCACAGGGGGCAATCAGCCCCAGCATTTT. Translation gives CASTSITGGNQPQHF.

The chain uses TRBV4-2 and TRBJ1-1; a weak D match, TRBD1 (5 bases). Germline CDR1 and CDR2: LGHNA and YNFKEQ. With 8 bases removed from V and 3 bases from J, the gap between germline ends came to 19 bases. This CDR3 region has 15 residues. The CDR3 DNA sequence: TGTGCCAGCCGAGCCCAGGGTGAGGACGACACTGAAGCTTTCTTT. It is translated as CASRAQGEDDTEAFF.

The chain recombines TRBV5-8 with TRBJ1-6; D is unclear. The ends were cut back, 7 bases at V and 10 bases at J, with 24 bases in the middle. This CDR3 is built from 16 residues. CDR1 and CDR2 (germline): SGHTS, YDEGEE. CDR3 bases: TGTGCCAGCGGCACGGACGGACTAGGGCAAAGCTCACCCCTCCACTTT. Translated: CASGTDGLGQSSPLHF.

The chain carries TRBV12-5 and TRBJ2-3; maybe TRBD2 (5 bases). CDR1 is LGHNT and CDR2 is FRNRAP in the germline V gene. Trimming removed 2 bases at V and 4 bases at J, with 13 bases between. The CDR3 totals 15 residues. The CDR3 spells CASGLSAGSADTQYF. In DNA form, the CDR3 reads TGTGCTAGTGGTTTGTCGGCGGGCTCGGCAGATACGCAGTATTTT.

This clone has ten or more counts. The chain carries TRBV5-1 and TRBJ1-3; TRBD1 is a possible D gene (6 bases). From germline, CDR1 is SGHRS and CDR2 YFSETQ. Deletions cut 1 base from V and 0 bases from J, with 20 bases between. The CDR3 length is 19 residues. CDR3 DNA sequence: TGCGCCAGCAGCTTGACGCCTCGGGGCGGGGGGGCCTCTGGAAACACCATATATTTT. It codes for CASSLTPRGGGASGNTIYF.

The chain uses TRBV5-1 and TRBJ1-1; no clear D. V was pared by 6 bases and J by 4 bases, with 16 bases between. CDR1 is SGHRS and CDR2 is YFSETQ in the germline V gene. The CDR3 has 14 residues. The CDR3 DNA sequence: TGCGCCAGCACTCAAGGACGGGGTTTCACTGAAGCTTTCTTT. Amino acids: CASTQGRGFTEAFF.

V gene TRBV10-3 combines with J gene TRBJ1-4; no reliable D call. This CDR3 has 13 residues. Germline values: CDR1 ENHRY, CDR2 SYGVKD. V was pared by 7 bases and J by 1 base, with 7 bases between. Written as DNA, the CDR3 is TGTGCCATCACCGCAGAAACTAATGAAAAACTGTTTTTT. This sequence encodes CAITAETNEKLFF.